The 24 T cell receptor beta chains below were found in one sample sequenced in a study of blood T cells in healthy people across ages. Through a sample-barcoded 5' primer and a J-beta primer mix, a second PCR was run for roughly 6 to 12 cycles. Each CDR3 protein gets one entry after TCRdb re-called the 5' RACE reads with MiXCR. The table records hundreds of thousands of distinct CDR3 sequences, 58% of them present only once. Sequencing was done on a sample of blood. All receptors derive from a young man in good health.

This rearrangement joins TRBV29-1 to TRBJ2-7, with TRBD1 matching over 9 bases. CDR1 is SQVTM and CDR2 is ANQGSEA in the germline V gene. The V segment lost 1 base and the J segment 4 bases; nucleotides outside the gene matches: 5. This CDR3 has 14 residues. This chain's CDR3 is CSVEAGQGVYEQYF. In DNA, the CDR3 is TGCAGCGTTGAAGCGGGACAGGGTGTTTACGAGCAGTACTTC.

The chain uses TRBV3-1 and TRBJ2-5; no clear D gene. Germline V gives CDR1 LGHDT, CDR2 YNNKEL (reference sequence). The CDR3 extends over 15 amino acids. V was clipped by 1 base and J by 0 bases, with 9 bases between them. The CDR3 loop reads CASSQGRKYQETQYF. CDR3 in DNA: TGTGCCAGCAGCCAAGGACGGAAGTACCAAGAGACCCAGTACTTC.

This rearrangement joins TRBV13 to TRBJ2-4; D is possibly TRBD1 or TRBD2 (6 bases each). V shed 0 bases and J shed 13 bases, with 16 bases lying between them. This CDR3 comprises 14 residues. Looked up from germline, CDR1 is PRHDT and CDR2 is FYEKMQ (reference sequence). The CDR3 here is CASSLGRRDNEQYF. CDR3 sequence (DNA): TGTGCCAGCAGCTTAGGGCGGAGGGACAATGAGCAGTACTTC.

The rearrangement joins TRBV4-2 to TRBJ2-5; 12 bases are a match to TRBD2. The assigned J gene may be wrong: the sequence end matches TRBJ2-7 better. CDR1 and CDR2 (germline): LGHNA, YNFKEQ. This CDR3 has 17 amino acids. CDR3 bases: TGTGCCAGCAGCCAAGAGCACGGACTAGCGGGGAAGGTCGAGCAGTACTTC. It codes for CASSQEHGLAGKVEQYF.

This clonotype has only one observation. This chain links TRBV29-1 with TRBJ1-2; unclear D gene. V lost 5 bases to trimming and J lost 1 base, with 5 bases between them. This CDR3 contains 11 residues. The germline V gene has CDR1 SQVTM and CDR2 ANQGSEA. The CDR3, as DNA: TGCAGCGTTAGATTTAACTATGGCTACACCTTC. Amino acids: CSVRFNYGYTF.

Concerning this clonotype itself: The junction shows a germline mismatch at one end, possibly a read error. The chain has TRBV20-1 and TRBJ2-7; TRBD2 matches 14 bases. The length of the CDR3 is 15 residues. From germline, CDR1 is DFQATT and CDR2 SNEGSKA (reference sequence). The CDR3 loop is CSALPGLAGGYGQYF. Here the CDR3 DNA reads TGCAGTGCTCTACCCGGACTAGCGGGAGGATACGGGCAGTACTTC.

The gene calls are TRBV5-1 and TRBJ2-2; D is uncertain. The V and J ends lost 4 bases and 15 bases respectively, with 19 bases between them. This CDR3 spans 13 amino acids. Germline assignment: CDR1 SGHRS and CDR2 YFSETQ. This CDR3 is CASSMNYNPPVFF. DNA of the CDR3: TGCGCCAGCAGCATGAACTACAACCCCCCGGTGTTTTTT.

This clonotype was observed a few times. V and J are TRBV6-2 or TRBV6-3 and TRBJ2-7; no firm D call. CDR3 length: 17 amino acids. Trimming left V 6 bases short and J 4 bases short, with 25 bases between. The germline CDR1 and CDR2 sequences are MNHEY and SVGEGT. The CDR3 protein is CASSSTTVLPYRYEQYF. The CDR3 DNA is TGTGCCAGCAGCTCAACCACAGTCCTCCCCTATCGATACGAGCAGTACTTC.

This clonotype was detected only a few times. For the CDR3, the DNA is TGTGCCAGCAGTATCAGTACCCAACTGACCTATGGCTACACCTTC. Amino acids: CASSISTQLTYGYTF. V and J are TRBV2 and TRBJ1-2; D unresolved. With 5 bases removed from V and 4 bases from J, the gap between germline ends came to 17 bases. Looked up from germline, CDR1 is SNHLY and CDR2 is FYNNEI. CDR3 length: 15 residues.

The chain joins TRBV19 to TRBJ2-1; unclear D gene. Per the germline V gene, CDR1 is LNHDA and CDR2 is SQIVND (reference sequence). The length of the CDR3 is 14 residues. Trimming shortened V by 7 bases and J by 9 bases, and 19 bases separated the two germline ends. The CDR3 sequence: CASTGGSSYGEQFF. DNA for the CDR3: TGTGCCAGTACTGGCGGATCTAGTTATGGTGAGCAGTTCTTC.

V is TRBV27 and J is TRBJ2-4; D possibly corresponds to TRBD1 (5 bases). Germline V gene data show CDR1 as MNHEY and CDR2 as SMNVEV (reference sequence). With 3 bases removed from V and 13 bases from J, the gap between germline ends came to 16 bases. The CDR3 totals 13 residues. CDR3 in DNA: TGTGCCAGCAGTTTGAAAGGGGATATCAAGCAGTACTTC. Protein: CASSLKGDIKQYF.

Remarks on this clonotype: This may be a read error: a much more frequent sequence differs by one nucleotide. This sequence joins TRBV3-1 and TRBJ2-1; D is unclear. The J call is in doubt because the DNA end fits TRBJ2-7 better. The V gene's germline CDR1 is LGHDT and CDR2 YNNKEL (reference sequence). The CDR3 contains 11 residues. The CDR3 nucleotides are TGTGCCAGCAGTCTCTACAATGAGCAGTACTTC. Translated: CASSLYNEQYF.

V gene TRBV20-1 combines with J gene TRBJ2-7; D is ambiguous. Germline values: CDR1 DFQATT, CDR2 SNEGSKA (reference sequence). Trimming pared 6 bases from V and 2 bases from J, leaving 17 bases between. The CDR3 totals 14 residues. The CDR3 here is CSAAPARGAYEQYF. In DNA form, the CDR3 reads TGCAGTGCGGCCCCCGCCCGTGGAGCCTACGAGCAGTACTTC.

This clonotype was recorded a few times. The chain links TRBV29-1 to TRBJ2-1, with D unclear. V lost 4 bases and J 6 bases, leaving 13 bases between the germline ends. The CDR3 contains 13 residues. Germline V gene data show CDR1 as SQVTM and CDR2 as ANQGSEA. Written as DNA, the CDR3 is TGCAGCGTTGTCCACCCGTTGACCAATGAGCAGTTCTTC. This translates into CSVVHPLTNEQFF.

The chain has TRBV7-8 and TRBJ1-5, with TRBD1 as a possible D gene (6 bases). CDR3 size: 16 residues. Germline lookup yields CDR1 SGHVS and CDR2 FQNEAQ. V lost 1 base, J lost 5 bases, and 15 bases lay in between. The CDR3 DNA reads as TGTGCCAGCAGCTTAGTGAAGGGGGAACTGGATCAGCCCCAGCATTTT. It codes for CASSLVKGELDQPQHF.

This chain connects TRBV5-1 to TRBJ2-1, with D hard to call. CDR3 length equals 15 residues. V shed 0 bases and J shed 8 bases, with 15 bases lying between them. Germline V lookup: CDR1 SGHRS, CDR2 YFSETQ. The CDR3 nucleotides are TGCGCCAGCAGCTTGGCCGGGTTGCAGCGACATGAGCAGTTCTTC. As protein: CASSLAGLQRHEQFF.

The chain combines TRBV20-1 with TRBJ2-7; TRBD2 might be the D (5 bases). From germline, CDR1 is DFQATT and CDR2 SNEGSKA (reference sequence). The CDR3 consists of 11 residues. Here the CDR3 DNA reads TGCAGCGGGGAGCGCTCCTACGAGCAGTACTTC. It yields the protein CSGERSYEQYF.

This clonotype was observed a few times. This chain connects TRBV15 to TRBJ2-5; D call uncertain. CDR1 and CDR2 (germline): LNHNV, YYDKDF (reference sequence). The CDR3 contains 14 residues. V lost 0 bases and J 4 bases, leaving 9 bases between the germline ends. The CDR3 nucleotides are TGTGCCACCAGCAGAGATAAAACTGCAGAGACCCAGTACTTC. Translating it yields CATSRDKTAETQYF. The whole variable domain, filled in from reference TRBV15 and TRBJ2-5, reads DAMVIQNPRYQVTQFGKPVTLSCSQTLNHNVMYWYQQKSSQAPKLLFHYYDKDFNNEADTPDNFQSRRPNTSFCFLDIRSPGLGDTAMYLCATSRDKTAETQYFGPGTRLLVL.

V and J are TRBV7-2 and TRBJ1-2, with D unresolved. CDR3 size: 13 residues. V was shortened by 7 bases and J by 4 bases, with 13 bases between the two germline ends. The germline gives CDR1 SGHTA, CDR2 FQGNSA. This chain's CDR3 is CASKPAGGYGYTF. Written as DNA, the CDR3 is TGTGCCAGCAAGCCGGCCGGAGGCTATGGCTACACCTTC.

The J gene is TRBJ2-5, the V gene TRBV14; no clear D. The last part of the DNA fits TRBJ2-1 better; the J call may be wrong. The CDR3 is 15 residues long. Germline-derived CDR1 and CDR2 are SGHDN and FVKESK. Here the CDR3 DNA reads TGTGCCAGCAGCCAAGAGGGATGGAACCAAGAGACCCAGTTCTTC. Protein product: CASSQEGWNQETQFF.

V usage is TRBV29-1 and J usage is TRBJ2-1, with a possible D match to TRBD2 (6 bases). CDR3 length: 14 amino acids. V dropped 0 bases and J dropped 8 bases, with 14 bases sitting between them. Germline V gene sequence: CDR1 SQVTM, CDR2 ANQGSEA. The CDR3 protein is CSVEDGYGGHEQFF. CDR3 coding DNA: TGCAGCGTTGAAGATGGTTACGGGGGACATGAGCAGTTCTTC.

The genes are TRBV18 and TRBJ2-4; D is uncertain. The CDR3 consists of 14 residues. Germline CDR1 is KGHSH and CDR2 is LQKENI. Trimming took 6 bases from V and 2 from J, leaving 11 bases between them. In DNA, the CDR3 is TGTGCCAGCTCCAATCTAGGATCCAAAAACATTCAGTACTTC. It yields the protein CASSNLGSKNIQYF.

This clonotype was observed a handful of times. This rearrangement joins TRBV7-8 to TRBJ2-7; 9 nucleotides agree with TRBD2. Germline loops: CDR1 SGHVS, CDR2 FQNEAQ. V lost 2 bases and J lost 5; bases outside the gene matches: 13. This CDR3 contains 17 residues. CDR3 coding DNA: TGTGCCAGCAGCTTAATAGCGGGAGAGCGTTTTTTGGACGAGCAGTACTTC. Protein product: CASSLIAGERFLDEQYF.

The V gene is TRBV29-1, the J gene TRBJ2-1; 8 bases match TRBD1. Germline CDR1 and CDR2: SQVTM and ANQGSEA. The J segment lost 9 bases and the V segment lost 7 bases, leaving 14 bases of the junction unmatched. This CDR3 region has 14 residues. The CDR3 here is CSAARTGGEGEQFF. The CDR3 DNA is TGCAGCGCAGCGCGTACAGGGGGTGAAGGTGAGCAGTTCTTC.